The clone carrying this T cell receptor beta chain was counted only a few times. What it binds is not known. PCR amplification relied on 60 Vbeta primers (plus 13 Jbeta primers). Method: immunoSEQ multiplex PCR; TCRdb's copy keeps in-frame clones and lacks some. This sample has 120,000 or so clones; 80% occur once, and the top ten carry roughly 3.5%. This record comes from a study of cytomegalovirus exposure and HLA in healthy donors. Findings and limits, study-wide: It emerged from a later analysis that several of the most significant clusters appeared to be linked to common viral pathogens.

After removal of 5 bases from V and 10 bases from J, the junction contained 6 bases not matched to a gene. CDR1 LNHNV and CDR2 YYDKDF come from the germline V gene (reference sequence). The CDR3 spans 13 residues. This sequence was found in a male donor in good health and CMV-seronegative. The specimen sequenced was PBMCs. The chain is built from TRBV15 and TRBJ1-1; TRBD1 matches 11 bases. The CDR3 is CATSLDRGRLAFF. The CDR3, as DNA: TGTGCCACCAGCCTGGACAGGGGGCGCTTAGCTTTCTTT.